These 18 T cell receptor beta chains share one sample of origin, sequenced in a study of cytomegalovirus exposure and HLA in healthy donors. The protocol was immunoSEQ multiplex PCR, while the TCRdb copy is restricted to in-frame clones and leaves out a portion. The data contain a few hundred thousand clones, just over 85% of them singletons. Input material: PBMCs. The receptors shown here come from a young woman in good health and CMV-seronegative.

This chain joins TRBV4-1 and TRBJ2-7; D might be TRBD2 (5 bases). Germline CDR1 MGHRA, CDR2 YSYEKL. Trimming took off 4 bases at V and 4 bases at J, with 17 bases between the two ends. CDR3 length equals 15 residues. The CDR3 DNA sequence: TGCGCCAGCAGCCCACGGGCCGGGGTTCGGTACGAGCAGTACTTC. It translates to CASSPRAGVRYEQYF.

The J gene is TRBJ1-4, the V gene TRBV9; a weak D match, TRBD1 (6 bases). The CDR3 is 16 residues long. Germline V gene lookup returns CDR1 SGDLS and CDR2 YYNGEE. Trimming removed 3 bases at V and 0 bases at J, with 12 bases between. The CDR3 DNA reads as TGTGCCAGCAGCGCGCTCGCAGGGGCAACTAATGAAAAACTGTTTTTT. Translation gives CASSALAGATNEKLFF.

This CDR3 reads CSARRTGTSNEQFF. The CDR3 DNA is TGCAGCGCCCGACGGACAGGGACTTCCAATGAGCAGTTCTTC. The chain carries TRBV29-1 and TRBJ2-1; TRBD1 agrees at 8 bases. V was clipped by 7 bases and J by 6 bases; unmatched bases: 11. CDR1 and CDR2 (germline): SQVTM, ANQGSEA. The CDR3 has 14 residues.

The V gene is TRBV4-3, the J gene TRBJ2-7, with TRBD1 identical over 10 bases. This CDR3 has 18 amino acids. Germline-derived CDR1 and CDR2 are LGHNA and YSLEER. Germline trimming cut 0 bases from V and 3 bases from J; bases unmatched to any gene: 11. The CDR3 nucleotides read TGCGCCAGCAGCCAAGACCGTCCCCCAGGGACAGGGGACTACGAGCAGTACTTC. Residues: CASSQDRPPGTGDYEQYF.

This sequence joins TRBV7-9 and TRBJ2-2; 15 nucleotides align to TRBD2. Unmatched junction bases numbered 7, after V lost 4 bases and J lost 7 bases. Per germline, CDR1 SEHNR and CDR2 FQNEAQ (reference sequence). There are 17 residues in the CDR3. The CDR3 sequence is CASSSGLAGGPDGELFF. The CDR3 DNA sequence: TGTGCCAGCAGCTCTGGACTAGCGGGAGGGCCGGACGGGGAGCTGTTTTTT.

The V call is TRBV27, the J call TRBJ2-3, with 7 nucleotides matching TRBD2. Germline values: CDR1 MNHEY, CDR2 SMNVEV (reference sequence). With V trimmed by 4 bases and J by 4 bases, 5 bases remained unmatched. This CDR3 is 14 amino acids long. CDR3 protein: CASSWGGASDTQYF. Written as DNA, the CDR3 is TGTGCCAGCAGTTGGGGGGGAGCTTCAGATACGCAGTATTTT.

This rearrangement joins TRBV5-1 to TRBJ1-1, with TRBD1 matching 7 bases. Germline V gene data show CDR1 as SGHRS and CDR2 as YFSETQ. J gave up 0 bases and V 1 base, and 6 bases lay outside the gene matches. This CDR3 is built from 16 residues. DNA for the CDR3: TGCGCCAGCAGCTTGAACACAGGGGTTGTGAACACTGAAGCTTTCTTT. Encoded protein: CASSLNTGVVNTEAFF.

The rearrangement joins TRBV6-1 to TRBJ2-7; a weak D match, TRBD1 (6 bases). Trimming shortened V by 10 bases and J by 2 bases, and 15 bases separated the two germline ends. CDR3 length: 13 residues. Germline CDR1 reads MNHNS; CDR2 reads SASEGT. This chain's CDR3 is CATEGEPTYEQYF. DNA of the CDR3: TGTGCCACCGAGGGGGAGCCCACCTACGAGCAGTACTTC.

This rearrangement joins TRBV6-5 to TRBJ2-7, with D maybe TRBD2 (5 bases). The CDR3 spans 15 residues. V was shortened by 0 bases and J by 2 bases, with 11 bases between the two germline ends. From germline, CDR1 is MNHEY and CDR2 SVGAGI. This CDR3 reads CASSYSESGAYEQYF. In DNA, the CDR3 is TGTGCCAGCAGTTACTCCGAAAGCGGAGCCTACGAGCAGTACTTC.

This clone has at least ten counts. The V call is TRBV6-5, the J call TRBJ2-2; 7 positions match TRBD1. The CDR3 runs to 15 residues. The germline V gene has CDR1 MNHEY and CDR2 SVGAGI. Trimming took 5 bases from V and 5 from J; bases not matched to a gene: 8. CDR3 region: CASSQYHRGTGELFF. CDR3 DNA: TGTGCCAGCAGTCAATACCACAGGGGAACCGGGGAGCTGTTTTTT.

This chain uses TRBV11-3 with TRBJ2-7, with 7 positions matching TRBD2. Looked up from germline, CDR1 is SGHNT and CDR2 is YENEEA. V lost 5 bases, J lost 6 bases, and 10 bases stayed unmatched. This CDR3 spans 14 amino acids. CDR3 coding DNA: TGTGCCAGCAGCCCCGGACTAGATTCGTTCGAGCAGTACTTC. Translation gives CASSPGLDSFEQYF.

The chain employs TRBV7-3 and TRBJ1-1; TRBD1 aligns across 7 bases. CDR1 is SGHTA, CDR2 FQGTGA, per germline. The CDR3 covers 14 residues. V was pared by 5 bases and J by 0 bases, with 3 bases of the junction left unmatched. CDR3 protein: CASSPGQMNTEAFF. CDR3 in DNA: TGTGCCAGCAGCCCGGGACAGATGAACACTGAAGCTTTCTTT.

V gene TRBV7-2 combines with J gene TRBJ1-1; D not resolved. V gave up 5 bases and J gave up 0 bases, with 7 bases separating them. CDR3 length: 13 residues. The germline V gene encodes CDR1 SGHTA and CDR2 FQGNSA. Here the CDR3 DNA reads TGTGCCAGCAGCGTTGTAGTGAACACTGAAGCTTTCTTT. Encoded protein: CASSVVVNTEAFF.

The chain carries TRBV15 and TRBJ2-1; a possible D gene is TRBD1 (6 bases). V was pared by 4 bases and J by 6 bases, with 13 bases between. The CDR3 contains 14 residues. The germline CDR1 and CDR2 sequences are LNHNV and YYDKDF (reference sequence). The CDR3 DNA follows: TGTGCCACCAGCACCCGGACAGACTTCAATGAGCAGTTCTTC. Its translation is CATSTRTDFNEQFF.

V is TRBV6-6 and J is TRBJ1-5; a weak D match, TRBD1 (5 bases). Per the germline V gene, CDR1 is MNHNY and CDR2 is SVGAGI (reference sequence). The length of the CDR3 is 16 residues. V lost 2 bases and J lost 2, with 13 bases in between. The CDR3 sequence is CASSYPSQGGNQPQHF. In DNA, the CDR3 is TGTGCCAGCAGTTACCCGAGCCAGGGTGGCAATCAGCCCCAGCATTTT.

V and J are TRBV2 and TRBJ2-7; 12 positions match TRBD2. CDR1 is SNHLY, CDR2 FYNNEI, per germline. V lost 4 bases, J lost 3 bases, and 7 bases stayed unmatched. This CDR3 contains 16 residues. The CDR3 DNA reads as TGTGCCAGCAGTGTGGGGAGACTAGCGGGAGTCTACGAGCAGTACTTC. Encoded protein: CASSVGRLAGVYEQYF.

The chain links TRBV18 to TRBJ1-2, with D unresolved. V lost 0 bases and J lost 8, with 13 bases in between. The CDR3 consists of 14 residues. Per germline, CDR1 KGHSH and CDR2 LQKENI. In DNA form, the CDR3 reads TGTGCCAGCTCACCACCCCTGGCGGGTCGAGGCTACACCTTC. Its protein product is CASSPPLAGRGYTF.

The table lists this clone with a count of one. The chain uses TRBV9 and TRBJ2-2; D might be TRBD1 (6 bases). CDR1 SGDLS and CDR2 YYNGEE come from the germline V gene. V dropped 1 base and J dropped 6 bases, with 10 bases sitting between them. The CDR3 totals 14 residues. The CDR3, as DNA: TGTGCCAGCAGCGTACACCCAGGGGCCGGGGAGCTGTTTTTT. It yields the protein CASSVHPGAGELFF.